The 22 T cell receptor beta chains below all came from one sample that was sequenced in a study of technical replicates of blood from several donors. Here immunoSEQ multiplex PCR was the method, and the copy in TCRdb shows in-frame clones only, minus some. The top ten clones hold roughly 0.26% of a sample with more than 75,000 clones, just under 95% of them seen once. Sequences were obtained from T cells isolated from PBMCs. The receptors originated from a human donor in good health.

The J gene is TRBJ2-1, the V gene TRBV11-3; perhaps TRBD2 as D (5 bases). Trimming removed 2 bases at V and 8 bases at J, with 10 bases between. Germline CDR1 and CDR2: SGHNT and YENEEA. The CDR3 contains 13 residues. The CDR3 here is CASSLQRVHEQFF. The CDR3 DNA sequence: TGTGCCAGCAGCTTACAGAGGGTCCATGAGCAGTTCTTC. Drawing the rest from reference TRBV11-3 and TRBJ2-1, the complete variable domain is EAGVVQSPRYKIIEKKQPVAFWCNPISGHNTLYWYLQNLGQGPELLIRYENEEAVDDSQLPKDRFSAERLKGVDSTLKIQPAELGDSAVYLCASSLQRVHEQFFGPGTRLTVL.

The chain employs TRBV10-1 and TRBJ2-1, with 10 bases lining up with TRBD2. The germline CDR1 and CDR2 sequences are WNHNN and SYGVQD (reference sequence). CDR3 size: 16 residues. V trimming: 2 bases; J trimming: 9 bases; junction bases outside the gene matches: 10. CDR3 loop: CASSEVSGGTFVEQFF. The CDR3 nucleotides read TGCGCCAGCAGTGAGGTTAGCGGGGGGACCTTCGTTGAGCAGTTCTTC.

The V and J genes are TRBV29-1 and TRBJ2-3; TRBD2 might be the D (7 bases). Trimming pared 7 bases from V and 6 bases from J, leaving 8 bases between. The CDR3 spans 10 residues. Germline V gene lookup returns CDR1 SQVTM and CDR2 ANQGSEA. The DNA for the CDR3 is TGCAGCGGCGGGGGCGATACGCAGTATTTT. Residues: CSGGGDTQYF.

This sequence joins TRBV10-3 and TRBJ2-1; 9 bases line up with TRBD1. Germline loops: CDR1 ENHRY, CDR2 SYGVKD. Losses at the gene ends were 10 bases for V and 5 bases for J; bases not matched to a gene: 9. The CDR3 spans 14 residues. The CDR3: CATLPGQGNNEQFF. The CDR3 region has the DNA TGTGCCACGCTCCCGGGACAGGGAAACAATGAGCAGTTCTTC.

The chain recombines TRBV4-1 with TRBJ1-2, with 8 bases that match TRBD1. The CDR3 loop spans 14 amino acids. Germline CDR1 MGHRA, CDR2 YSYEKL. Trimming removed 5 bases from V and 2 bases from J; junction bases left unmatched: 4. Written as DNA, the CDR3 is TGCGCCAGCAGCAAGGACAGGGAGAACTATGGCTACACCTTC. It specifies CASSKDRENYGYTF.

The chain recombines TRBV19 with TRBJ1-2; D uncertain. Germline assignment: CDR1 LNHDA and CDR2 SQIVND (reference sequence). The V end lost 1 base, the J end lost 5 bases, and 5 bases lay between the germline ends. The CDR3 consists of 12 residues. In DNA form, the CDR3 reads TGTGCCAGTAGTATAGCGGGTTATGGCTACACCTTC. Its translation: CASSIAGYGYTF. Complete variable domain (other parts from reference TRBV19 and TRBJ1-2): DGGITQSPKYLFRKEGQNVTLSCEQNLNHDAMYWYRQDPGQGLRLIYYSQIVNDFQKGDIAEGYSVSREKKESFPLTVTSAQKNPTAFYLCASSIAGYGYTFGSGTRLTVV.

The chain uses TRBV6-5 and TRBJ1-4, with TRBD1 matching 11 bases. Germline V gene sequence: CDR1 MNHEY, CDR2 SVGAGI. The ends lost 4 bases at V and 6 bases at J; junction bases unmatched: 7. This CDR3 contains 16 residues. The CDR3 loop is CASSWGQGGVDEKLFF. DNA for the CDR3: TGTGCCAGCAGTTGGGGACAGGGGGGGGTCGATGAAAAACTGTTTTTT.

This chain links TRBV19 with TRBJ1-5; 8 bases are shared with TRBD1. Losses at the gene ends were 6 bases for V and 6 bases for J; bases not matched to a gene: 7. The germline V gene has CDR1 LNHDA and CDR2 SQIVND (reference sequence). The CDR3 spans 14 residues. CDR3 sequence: CASSQQGVRQPQHF. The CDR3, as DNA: TGTGCCAGTAGCCAACAGGGGGTCCGTCAGCCCCAGCATTTT.

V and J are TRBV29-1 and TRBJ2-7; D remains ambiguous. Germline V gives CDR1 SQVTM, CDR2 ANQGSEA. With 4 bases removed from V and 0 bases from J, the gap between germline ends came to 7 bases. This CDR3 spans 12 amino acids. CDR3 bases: TGCAGCGTTGCCCTCGGCTCCTACGAGCAGTACTTC. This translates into CSVALGSYEQYF.

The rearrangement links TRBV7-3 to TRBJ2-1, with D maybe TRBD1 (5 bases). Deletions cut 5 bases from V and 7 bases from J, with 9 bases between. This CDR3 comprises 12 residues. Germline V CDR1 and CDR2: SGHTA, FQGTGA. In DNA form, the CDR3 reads TGTGCCAGCAGCGCCAGGGTTAATGAGCAGTTCTTC. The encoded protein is CASSARVNEQFF.

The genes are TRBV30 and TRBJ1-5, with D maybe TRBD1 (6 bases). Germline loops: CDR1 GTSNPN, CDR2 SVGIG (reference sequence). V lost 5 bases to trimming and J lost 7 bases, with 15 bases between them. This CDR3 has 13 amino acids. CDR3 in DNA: TGTGCCTGGTGCTCAGGGGACGGGCAGCCCCAGCATTTT. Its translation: CAWCSGDGQPQHF.

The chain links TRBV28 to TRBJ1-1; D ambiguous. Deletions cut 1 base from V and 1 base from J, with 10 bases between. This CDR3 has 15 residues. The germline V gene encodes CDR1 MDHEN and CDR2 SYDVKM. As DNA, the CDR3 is TGTGCCAGCAGTTTATTGGCAGGCCAGAACACTGAAGCTTTCTTT. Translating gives CASSLLAGQNTEAFF.

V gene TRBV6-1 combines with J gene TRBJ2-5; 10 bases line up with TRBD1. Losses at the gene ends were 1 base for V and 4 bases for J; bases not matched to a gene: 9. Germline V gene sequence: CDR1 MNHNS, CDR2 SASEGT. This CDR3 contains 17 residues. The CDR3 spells CASSEGFPTGGPETQYF. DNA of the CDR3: TGTGCCAGCAGTGAAGGTTTTCCGACAGGGGGCCCAGAGACCCAGTACTTC.

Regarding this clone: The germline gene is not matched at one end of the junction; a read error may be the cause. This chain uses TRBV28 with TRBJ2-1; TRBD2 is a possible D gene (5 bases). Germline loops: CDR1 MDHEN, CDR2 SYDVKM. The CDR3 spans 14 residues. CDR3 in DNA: TGTACCAGCGGTGGGGAGTTCCCCTACAATGAGCAGTTCTTC. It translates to CTSGGEFPYNEQFF.

The CDR3 DNA reads as TGCGCCAGCAGTCAAGTCGCGAACCGGACTAGCCCCTACTACGAGCAGTACTTC. The encoded protein is CASSQVANRTSPYYEQYF. The chain uses TRBV23-1 and TRBJ2-7, with TRBD2 identical over 8 bases. TRBV23-1 is identified as an open reading frame with a role that is uncertain. This CDR3 is 18 amino acids long. Trimming took 2 bases from V and 3 from J; bases not matched to a gene: 15.

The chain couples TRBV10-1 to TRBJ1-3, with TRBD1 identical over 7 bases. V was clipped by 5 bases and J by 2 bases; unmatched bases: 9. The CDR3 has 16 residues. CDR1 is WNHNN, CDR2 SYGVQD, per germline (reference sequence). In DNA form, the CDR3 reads TGCGCCAGCAGTCAAGGGGGCCGCGGAACTGGAAACACCATATATTTT. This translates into CASSQGGRGTGNTIYF.

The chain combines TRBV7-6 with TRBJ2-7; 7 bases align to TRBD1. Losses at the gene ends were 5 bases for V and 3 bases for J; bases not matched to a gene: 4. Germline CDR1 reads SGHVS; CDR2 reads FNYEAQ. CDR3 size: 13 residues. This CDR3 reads CASSDRVGYEQYF. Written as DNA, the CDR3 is TGTGCCAGCAGCGACAGGGTCGGCTACGAGCAGTACTTC.

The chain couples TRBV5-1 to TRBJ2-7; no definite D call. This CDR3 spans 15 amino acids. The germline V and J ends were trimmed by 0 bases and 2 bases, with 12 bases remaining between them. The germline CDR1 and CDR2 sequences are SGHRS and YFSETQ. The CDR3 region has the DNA TGCGCCAGCAGCTTGGGACTCCCGGATGCCTACGAGCAGTACTTC. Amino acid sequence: CASSLGLPDAYEQYF.

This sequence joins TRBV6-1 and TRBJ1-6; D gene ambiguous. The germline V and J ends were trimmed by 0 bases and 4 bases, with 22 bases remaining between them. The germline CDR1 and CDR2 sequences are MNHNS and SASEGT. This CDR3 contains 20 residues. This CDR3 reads CASSEAIRGMVPGYNSPLHF. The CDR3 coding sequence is TGTGCCAGCAGTGAAGCGATTCGGGGAATGGTCCCCGGATATAATTCACCCCTCCACTTT.

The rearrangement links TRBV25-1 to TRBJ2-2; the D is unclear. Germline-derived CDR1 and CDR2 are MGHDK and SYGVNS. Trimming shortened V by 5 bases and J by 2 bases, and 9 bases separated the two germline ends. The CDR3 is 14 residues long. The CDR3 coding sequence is TGTGCCAGCAGTTCACAGACAAACACCGGGGAGCTGTTTTTT. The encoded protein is CASSSQTNTGELFF.

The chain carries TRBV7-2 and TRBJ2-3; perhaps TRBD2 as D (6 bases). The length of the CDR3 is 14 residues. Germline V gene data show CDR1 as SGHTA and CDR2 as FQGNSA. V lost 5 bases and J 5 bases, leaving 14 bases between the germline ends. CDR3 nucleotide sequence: TGTGCCAGCAGCCGGTCAATCGGGGGAGATACGCAGTATTTT. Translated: CASSRSIGGDTQYF.

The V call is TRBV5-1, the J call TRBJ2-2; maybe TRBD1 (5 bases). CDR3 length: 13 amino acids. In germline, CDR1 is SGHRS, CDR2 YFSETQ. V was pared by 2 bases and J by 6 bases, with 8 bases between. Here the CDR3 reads CASSFWGPGELFF. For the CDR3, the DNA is TGCGCCAGCAGCTTTTGGGGCCCCGGGGAGCTGTTTTTT.